The clone carrying this TCR beta chain was observed a handful of times. Trimming shortened V by 3 bases and J by 2 bases, and 11 bases separated the two germline ends. Germline values: CDR1 SQVTM, CDR2 ANQGSEA. This CDR3 has 13 residues. This sample was taken from a study of CD8+ T cells in alopecia areata. Following RNA extraction, reverse transcription yielded cDNA that acted as the sequencing template. Here immunoSEQ multiplex PCR was the method, and the copy in TCRdb shows in-frame clones only, minus some. The table shows roughly 130,000 clones, with 58% occurring only once. The sequenced sample was CD4+ T cells sorted from blood, obtained at week 0. This receptor was taken from a human donor with alopecia areata. This chain uses TRBV29-1 with TRBJ2-7, with a weak D call TRBD1 (6 bases). In DNA form, the CDR3 reads TGCAGCGTTGAGTTACAGGGTACCTACGAGCAGTACTTC. It is translated as CSVELQGTYEQYF.